This passage covers 25 T cell receptor beta chains from one sample sequenced in a study of T cell responses to AZD1222 COVID-19 vaccine. Sequenced by immunoSEQ multiplex PCR; TCRdb stores in-frame clones only, minus some. This sample has some 96,000 clones, with approximately 88% found just once. This material consisted of peripheral blood, taken on day 0 of AZD1222 vaccination. Every receptor here comes from an adult in good health.

The rearrangement uses TRBV6-5 and TRBJ2-6, with D tentatively TRBD1 (6 bases). CDR3 size: 15 residues. Between the trimmed V and J ends, which lost 5 bases and 2 bases, there was a span of 10 bases. Germline V gene sequence: CDR1 MNHEY, CDR2 SVGAGI. CDR3 nucleotides: TGTGCCAGCAGTCGAACAGGGACTGGGGCCAACGTCCTGACTTTC. Translated, it gives CASSRTGTGANVLTF.

The chain joins TRBV11-3 to TRBJ2-5; a possible D gene is TRBD1 (6 bases). CDR1 and CDR2 (germline): SGHNT, YENEEA. This CDR3 has 15 residues. The V and J ends lost 1 base and 3 bases respectively, with 12 bases between them. The CDR3 bases are TGTGCCAGCAGCTTAGGATTGGACAGAAAAGAGACCCAGTACTTC. The encoded protein is CASSLGLDRKETQYF.

The J gene is TRBJ1-6, the V gene TRBV24-1; unclear D gene. Germline CDR1 KGHDR, CDR2 SFDVKD. The V gene lost 0 bases and the J gene lost 10 bases, with 6 bases spanning the gap. The CDR3 has 13 residues. The CDR3 here is CATSDLLGSPLHF. The CDR3 DNA follows: TGTGCCACCAGTGATTTGCTAGGGTCACCCCTCCACTTT.

The V and J genes are TRBV30 and TRBJ1-2; unclear D gene. Germline V gives CDR1 GTSNPN, CDR2 SVGIG (reference sequence). V lost 0 bases, J lost 4 bases, and 6 bases lay in between. The length of the CDR3 is 12 residues. The CDR3 is CAWSVPFYGYTF. CDR3 coding DNA: TGTGCCTGGAGTGTACCCTTCTATGGCTACACCTTC. The complete variable domain, with remaining parts taken from reference TRBV30 and TRBJ1-2, reads SQTIHQWPATLVQPVGSPLSLECTVEGTSNPNLYWYRQAAGRGLQLLFYSVGIGQISSEVPQNLSASRPQDRQFILSSKKLLLSDSGFYLCAWSVPFYGYTFGSGTRLTVV.

The genes are TRBV30 and TRBJ1-6; TRBD1 matches at 9 bases. The CDR3 covers 15 residues. V dropped 1 base and J dropped 9; count of bases not matched to a gene: 7. Germline CDR1 is GTSNPN and CDR2 is SVGIG (reference sequence). The CDR3 here is CAWSAGTGKISPLHF. In DNA, the CDR3 is TGTGCCTGGAGTGCGGGGACAGGGAAAATTTCACCCCTCCACTTT.

The CDR3 region has the DNA TGTGCCAGCAGCGTATCTCAGGGAAGGGGTGGCTACACCTTC. Its translation is CASSVSQGRGGYTF. This rearrangement joins TRBV9 to TRBJ1-2; a possible D gene is TRBD1 (5 bases). Germline CDR1 reads SGDLS; CDR2 reads YYNGEE. V gave up 1 base and J gave up 7 bases, with 14 bases separating them. The CDR3 runs 14 residues.

This chain joins TRBV10-3 and TRBJ1-1; D unresolved. The germline gives CDR1 ENHRY, CDR2 SYGVKD. The ends were cut back, 4 bases at V and 1 base at J, with 7 bases in the middle. The CDR3 is 13 residues long. The DNA for the CDR3 is TGTGCCATCAGTGGGTGGGGGAACACTGAAGCTTTCTTT. It yields the protein CAISGWGNTEAFF.

The CDR3 DNA reads TGTGCCAGCAGTGAGGGTAGTTCTGGAACCTACGAGCAGTACTTC. It codes for CASSEGSSGTYEQYF. V usage is TRBV2 and J usage is TRBJ2-7; the D is unclear. Trimming shortened V by 3 bases and J by 2 bases, and 14 bases separated the two germline ends. This CDR3 region has 15 residues. Looked up from germline, CDR1 is SNHLY and CDR2 is FYNNEI.

This clone was observed a handful of times. The rearrangement joins TRBV5-4 to TRBJ1-2; possible D gene TRBD1, 5 bases. This CDR3 spans 14 amino acids. Germline-derived CDR1 and CDR2 are SGHNT and YYREEE (reference sequence). V dropped 1 base and J dropped 7 bases, with 14 bases sitting between them. For the CDR3, the DNA is TGTGCCAGCAGCTTGCCTAGGGGAGTCTTTGGCTACACCTTC. Protein product: CASSLPRGVFGYTF.

This sequence joins TRBV30 and TRBJ2-7; 7 nucleotides align to TRBD2. The CDR3 runs 14 residues. Germline V gene sequence: CDR1 GTSNPN, CDR2 SVGIG (reference sequence). V shed 0 bases, J shed 4 bases, and the junction held 6 bases outside the gene matches. CDR3 in DNA: TGTGCCTGGAGTGTGGGGGGGTCAGTTTACGAGCAGTACTTC. Its translation is CAWSVGGSVYEQYF.

The chain joins TRBV24-1 to TRBJ1-2; TRBD1 might be the D (6 bases). Trimming left V 9 bases short and J 6 bases short, with 13 bases between. Germline V gene data show CDR1 as KGHDR and CDR2 as SFDVKD. This CDR3 has 12 residues. CDR3: CATSGAEHGYTF. DNA for the CDR3: TGTGCCACCTCAGGGGCCGAGCATGGCTACACCTTC.

The chain joins TRBV7-2 to TRBJ2-2; 9 bases match TRBD2. Germline V CDR1 and CDR2: SGHTA, FQGNSA. The ends lost 3 bases at V and 8 bases at J; junction bases unmatched: 10. CDR3 size: 16 residues. The CDR3 reads CASSFGVAGAEGELFF. The CDR3 DNA is TGTGCCAGCAGCTTTGGTGTAGCGGGGGCCGAGGGGGAGCTGTTTTTT. Combining the CDR3 with reference TRBV7-2 and TRBJ2-2 gives the whole variable domain GAGVSQSPSNKVTEKGKDVELRCDPISGHTALYWYRQSLGQGLEFLIYFQGNSAPDKSGLPSDRFSAERTGGSVSTLTIQRTQQEDSAVYLCASSFGVAGAEGELFFGEGSRLTVL.

The rearrangement links TRBV21-1 to TRBJ1-1. TRBV21-1 is a recognized pseudogene. This CDR3 has 15 residues. CDR3 amino acids: CASSKGPTMNTEAFF. CDR3 nucleotide sequence: TGTGCCAGCAGCAAAGGACCAACGATGAACACTGAAGCTTTCTTT.

There are a few counts of this clone. This sequence joins TRBV6-2 or TRBV6-3 and TRBJ1-5; no firm D call. Trimming pared 0 bases from V and 3 bases from J, leaving 3 bases between. The CDR3 is 13 residues long. The germline gives CDR1 MNHEY, CDR2 SVGEGT. The CDR3 reads CASSYSFNQPQHF. The CDR3 DNA reads as TGTGCCAGCAGTTACTCTTTCAATCAGCCCCAGCATTTT.

The chain combines TRBV7-2 with TRBJ2-7, with 7 bases matching TRBD2. V was pared by 4 bases and J by 3 bases, with 3 bases of the junction left unmatched. The germline V gene encodes CDR1 SGHTA and CDR2 FQGNSA. This CDR3 has 13 residues. The CDR3 DNA is TGTGCCAGCAGCTCGCGGACTAGCTACGAGCAGTACTTC. It specifies CASSSRTSYEQYF.

This clone was observed a few times. This chain links TRBV7-2 with TRBJ1-6, with D possibly being TRBD1 (5 bases). There are 16 residues in the CDR3. Germline-derived CDR1 and CDR2 are SGHTA and FQGNSA. Trimming pared 5 bases from V and 3 bases from J, leaving 14 bases between. The CDR3 coding sequence is TGTGCCAGCAGCCCCGCCCAGGGCAGCTATAATTCACCCCTCCACTTT. Protein: CASSPAQGSYNSPLHF.

The chain has TRBV2 and TRBJ2-7, with D maybe TRBD1 (6 bases). The CDR3 contains 14 residues. The ends were cut back, 5 bases at V and 1 base at J, with 12 bases in the middle. Germline lookup yields CDR1 SNHLY and CDR2 FYNNEI. CDR3 in amino acids: CASSQYRDSYEQYF. The CDR3 nucleotides read TGTGCCAGCAGTCAATACAGGGATTCCTACGAGCAGTACTTC.

The genes are TRBV2 and TRBJ2-2, with D possibly matching TRBD2 (7 bases). Trimming removed 8 bases from V and 5 bases from J, with 15 bases in between. This CDR3 contains 14 residues. The V gene's germline CDR1 is SNHLY and CDR2 FYNNEI. The CDR3 loop reads CASEGGARTGELFF. CDR3 DNA: TGTGCCAGCGAGGGGGGGGCTCGGACCGGGGAGCTGTTTTTT.

The rearrangement links TRBV9 to TRBJ1-6, with TRBD1 as a possible D gene (6 bases). Germline CDR1 SGDLS, CDR2 YYNGEE. CDR3 size: 16 residues. Between the trimmed V and J ends, which lost 4 bases and 11 bases, there was a span of 22 bases. CDR3 DNA sequence: TGTGCCAGCAGCTTGGGGGACGGAGACAAGGGGGCACCCCTCCACTTT. The encoded protein is CASSLGDGDKGAPLHF.

The chain carries TRBV27 and TRBJ1-2, with D possibly matching TRBD1 (5 bases). CDR1 is MNHEY, CDR2 SMNVEV, per germline (reference sequence). V was pared by 6 bases and J by 3 bases, with 11 bases between. There are 13 residues in the CDR3. In DNA, the CDR3 is TGTGCCAGCAGCCCGACAGCCGACTATGGCTACACCTTC. Translating gives CASSPTADYGYTF.

This clone was recorded only once. The chain has TRBV7-2 and TRBJ1-4; D is undetermined. CDR3 length equals 17 residues. V lost 0 bases, J lost 0 bases, and 11 bases lay in between. Germline V gene sequence: CDR1 SGHTA, CDR2 FQGNSA. The CDR3 nucleotides are TGTGCCAGCAGCTTAGCCCACCCTGATTCAACTAATGAAAAACTGTTTTTT. Protein product: CASSLAHPDSTNEKLFF.

The J gene is TRBJ2-7, the V gene TRBV4-1; 11 bases line up with TRBD2. Germline CDR1 and CDR2: MGHRA and YSYEKL. This CDR3 has 17 amino acids. Losses at the gene ends were 4 bases for V and 7 bases for J; bases not matched to a gene: 15. CDR3 protein: CASSPLPPLAGAGEQYF. The CDR3 DNA reads TGCGCCAGCAGCCCACTCCCCCCACTAGCGGGAGCGGGAGAGCAGTACTTC.

The rearrangement links TRBV28 to TRBJ2-1; TRBD1 aligns across 7 bases. Germline V lookup: CDR1 MDHEN, CDR2 SYDVKM. Trimming at V came to 3 bases and at J to 6 bases, leaving 8 bases not matched to a gene. The CDR3 spans 15 residues. CDR3 in DNA: TGTGCCAGCAGTTTGGGGACAGTCCTAATCAATGAGCAGTTCTTC. It yields the protein CASSLGTVLINEQFF.

CDR3 residues: CASWDRDGEQYF. The CDR3 nucleotides are TGTGCCAGCTGGGACAGGGATGGCGAGCAGTACTTC. This chain links TRBV3-1 (or the pseudogene TRBV3-2) with TRBJ2-7; TRBD1 agrees at 9 bases. This CDR3 has 12 residues. CDR1 and CDR2 (germline): LGHDT, YNNKEL (reference sequence). J gave up 6 bases and V 8 bases, and 5 bases lay outside the gene matches.

V is TRBV19 and J is TRBJ1-2, with unresolved D. V was shortened by 7 bases and J by 0 bases, with 15 bases between the two germline ends. The CDR3 extends over 15 amino acids. Germline V gene data show CDR1 as LNHDA and CDR2 as SQIVND (reference sequence). In DNA form, the CDR3 reads TGTGCCAGTACCAGGCTCAACGGGGCTAACTATGGCTACACCTTC. This gives the protein CASTRLNGANYGYTF.